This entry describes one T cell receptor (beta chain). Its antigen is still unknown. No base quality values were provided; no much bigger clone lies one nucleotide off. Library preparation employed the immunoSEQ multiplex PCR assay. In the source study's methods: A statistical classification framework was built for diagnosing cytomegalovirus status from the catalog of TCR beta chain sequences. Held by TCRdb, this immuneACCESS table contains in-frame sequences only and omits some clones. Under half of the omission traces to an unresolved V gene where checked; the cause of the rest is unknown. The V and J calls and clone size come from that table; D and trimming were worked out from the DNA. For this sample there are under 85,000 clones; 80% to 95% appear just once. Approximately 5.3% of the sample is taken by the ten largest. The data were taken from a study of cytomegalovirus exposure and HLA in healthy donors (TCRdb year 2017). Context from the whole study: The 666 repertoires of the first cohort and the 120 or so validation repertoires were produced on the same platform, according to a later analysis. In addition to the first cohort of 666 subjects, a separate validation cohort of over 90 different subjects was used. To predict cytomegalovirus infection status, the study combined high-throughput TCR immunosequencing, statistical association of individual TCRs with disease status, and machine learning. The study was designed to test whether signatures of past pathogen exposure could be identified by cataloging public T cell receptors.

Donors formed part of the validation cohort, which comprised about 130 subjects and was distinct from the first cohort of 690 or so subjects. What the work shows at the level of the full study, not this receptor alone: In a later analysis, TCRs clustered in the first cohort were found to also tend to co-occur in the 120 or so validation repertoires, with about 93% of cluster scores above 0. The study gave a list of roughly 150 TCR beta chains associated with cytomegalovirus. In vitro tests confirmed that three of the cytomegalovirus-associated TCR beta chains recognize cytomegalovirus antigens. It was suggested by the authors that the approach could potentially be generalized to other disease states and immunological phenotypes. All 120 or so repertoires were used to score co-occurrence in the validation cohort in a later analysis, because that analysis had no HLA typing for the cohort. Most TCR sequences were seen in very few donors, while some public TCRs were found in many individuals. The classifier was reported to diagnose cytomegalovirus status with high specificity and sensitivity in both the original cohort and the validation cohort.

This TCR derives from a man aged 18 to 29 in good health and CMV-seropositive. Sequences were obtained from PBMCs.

Read as DNA, the sequence is TGTGCCAGCAGTGAAGCTAGCTGGGAGACAGATACGCAGTATTTT. Translated, it gives CASSEASWETDTQYF. This receptor chain uses TRBV6-1 and TRBJ2-3; TRBD2 is a possible D gene, resting on 5 matching bases. V is reduced by 0 bases and J by 3 bases, leaving a spacing of 10 bases between them. CDR1 MNHNS and CDR2 SASEGT are derived from the germline V gene. Including cysteine and phenylalanine, the CDR3 has 15 amino acids. Only the CDR3 DNA stays, 45 bases, in frame from base 1.